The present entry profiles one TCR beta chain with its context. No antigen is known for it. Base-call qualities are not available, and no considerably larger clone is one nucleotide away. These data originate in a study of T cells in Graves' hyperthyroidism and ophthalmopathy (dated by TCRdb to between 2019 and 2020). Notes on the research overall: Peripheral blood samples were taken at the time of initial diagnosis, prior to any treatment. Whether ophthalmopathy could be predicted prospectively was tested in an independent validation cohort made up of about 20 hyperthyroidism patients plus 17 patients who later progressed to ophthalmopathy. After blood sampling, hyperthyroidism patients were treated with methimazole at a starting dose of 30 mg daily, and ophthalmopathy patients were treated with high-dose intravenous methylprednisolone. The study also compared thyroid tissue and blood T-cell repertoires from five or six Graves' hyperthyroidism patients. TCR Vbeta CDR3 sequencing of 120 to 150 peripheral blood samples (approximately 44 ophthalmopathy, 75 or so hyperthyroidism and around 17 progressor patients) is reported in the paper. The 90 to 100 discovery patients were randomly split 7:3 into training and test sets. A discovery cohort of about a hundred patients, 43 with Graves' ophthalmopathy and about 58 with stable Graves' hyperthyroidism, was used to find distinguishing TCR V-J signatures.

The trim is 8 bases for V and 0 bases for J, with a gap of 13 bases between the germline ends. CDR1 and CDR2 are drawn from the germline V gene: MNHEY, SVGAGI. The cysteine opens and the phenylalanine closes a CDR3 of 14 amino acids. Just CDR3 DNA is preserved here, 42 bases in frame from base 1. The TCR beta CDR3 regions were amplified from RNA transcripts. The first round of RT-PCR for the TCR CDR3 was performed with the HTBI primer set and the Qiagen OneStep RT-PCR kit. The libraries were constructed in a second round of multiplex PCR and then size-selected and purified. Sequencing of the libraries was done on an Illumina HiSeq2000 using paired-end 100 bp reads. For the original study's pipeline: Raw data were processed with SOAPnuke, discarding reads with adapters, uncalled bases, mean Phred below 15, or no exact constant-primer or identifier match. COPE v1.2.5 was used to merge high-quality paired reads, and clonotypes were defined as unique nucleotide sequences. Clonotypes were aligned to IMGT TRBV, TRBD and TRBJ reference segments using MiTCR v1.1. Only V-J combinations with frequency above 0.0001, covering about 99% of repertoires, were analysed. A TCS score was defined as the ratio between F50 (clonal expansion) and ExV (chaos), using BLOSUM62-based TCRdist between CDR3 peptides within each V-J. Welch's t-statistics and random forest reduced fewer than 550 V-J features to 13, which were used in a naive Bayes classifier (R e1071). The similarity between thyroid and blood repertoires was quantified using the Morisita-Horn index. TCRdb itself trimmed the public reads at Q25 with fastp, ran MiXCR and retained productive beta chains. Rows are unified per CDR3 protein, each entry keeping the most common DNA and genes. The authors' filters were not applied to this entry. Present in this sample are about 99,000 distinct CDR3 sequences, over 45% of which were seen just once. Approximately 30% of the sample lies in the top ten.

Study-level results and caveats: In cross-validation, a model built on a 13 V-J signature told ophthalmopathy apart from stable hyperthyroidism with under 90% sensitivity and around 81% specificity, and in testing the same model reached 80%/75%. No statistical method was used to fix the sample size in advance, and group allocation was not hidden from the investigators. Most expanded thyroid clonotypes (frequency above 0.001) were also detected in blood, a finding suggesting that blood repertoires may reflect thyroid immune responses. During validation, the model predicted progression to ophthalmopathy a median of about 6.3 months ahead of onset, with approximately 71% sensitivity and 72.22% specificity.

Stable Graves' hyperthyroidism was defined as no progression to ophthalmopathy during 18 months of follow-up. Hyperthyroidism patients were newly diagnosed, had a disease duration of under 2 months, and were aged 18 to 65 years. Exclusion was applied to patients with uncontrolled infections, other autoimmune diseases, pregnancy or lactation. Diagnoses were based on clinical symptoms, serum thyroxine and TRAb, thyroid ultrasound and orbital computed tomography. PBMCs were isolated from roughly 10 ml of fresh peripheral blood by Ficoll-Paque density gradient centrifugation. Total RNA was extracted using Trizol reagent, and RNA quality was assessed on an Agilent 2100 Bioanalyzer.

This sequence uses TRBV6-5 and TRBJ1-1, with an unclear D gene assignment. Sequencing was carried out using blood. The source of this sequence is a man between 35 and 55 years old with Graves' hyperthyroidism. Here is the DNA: TGTGCCAGCCTCCCCGGCGGGGTGAACACTGAAGCTTTCTTT. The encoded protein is CASLPGGVNTEAFF.